Following are 9 T cell receptor beta chains from one sample sequenced in a study of blood T cell repertoires in COVID-19. Using immunoSEQ multiplex PCR, the repertoire was profiled, and TCRdb retains in-frame clones only, with some absent. Of fewer than 80,000 clones detected, around 79% appear once; the ten largest clones hold about 5%. Sequenced input: peripheral blood. Receptors originate from a woman at least 80 years old with active or convalescent COVID-19.

This chain connects TRBV7-9 to TRBJ2-7; TRBD2 matches at 11 bases. This CDR3 contains 14 residues. From germline, CDR1 is SEHNR and CDR2 FQNEAQ (reference sequence). Unmatched junction bases numbered 9, after V lost 3 bases and J lost 11 bases. CDR3 loop: CASSLTSGENQEYF. The DNA of the CDR3 is TGTGCCAGCAGCTTGACTAGCGGGGAGAACCAGGAGTACTTC.

J is TRBJ2-1 and V is TRBV24-1; 9 bases align to TRBD2. Trimming removed 8 bases from V and 7 bases from J; junction bases left unmatched: 26. CDR3 size: 20 residues. CDR1 and CDR2 from the germline V gene are KGHDR and SFDVKD. The CDR3 coding sequence is TGTGCCACCAAGCCCTGGTACCTACGGGCGCGGGAGGGCCCGGGGAATGAGCAGTTCTTC. It translates to CATKPWYLRAREGPGNEQFF.

The rearrangement joins TRBV27 to TRBJ2-6, with 9 nucleotides matching TRBD2. CDR1 is MNHEY, CDR2 SMNVEV, per germline (reference sequence). Trimming took 7 bases from V and 3 from J; bases not matched to a gene: 13. The CDR3 is 18 amino acids. CDR3 amino acids: CASTPGLAGVGGANVLTF. Here the CDR3 DNA reads TGTGCCAGCACCCCCGGTTTAGCGGGAGTGGGTGGGGCCAACGTCCTGACTTTC.

The chain couples TRBV23-1 to TRBJ1-4; D remains ambiguous. TRBV23-1 is classed as an ORF, of uncertain function. Trimming shortened V by 0 bases and J by 2 bases, and 13 bases separated the two germline ends. The CDR3 runs 17 residues. The CDR3 sequence is CASSQSLERRTNEKLFF. The CDR3 DNA follows: TGCGCCAGCAGTCAATCGTTGGAAAGGCGGACTAATGAAAAACTGTTTTTT.

The chain employs TRBV29-1 and TRBJ1-2, with 12 bases matching TRBD1. CDR3 length equals 13 residues. Unmatched junction bases numbered 7, after V lost 6 bases and J lost 8 bases. Germline CDR1 SQVTM, CDR2 ANQGSEA. The CDR3, as DNA: TGCAGCGTCCCGGGACAGGGGGCGCGCGGCTACACCTTC. It specifies CSVPGQGARGYTF. Full variable domain (outside the CDR3, taken from reference TRBV29-1 and TRBJ1-2): SAVISQKPSRDICQRGTSLTIQCQVDSQVTMMFWYRQQPGQSLTLIATANQGSEATYESGFVIDKFPISRPNLTFSTLTVSNMSPEDSSIYLCSVPGQGARGYTFGSGTRLTVV.

Worth noting for this clone: Other nucleotide sequences in the sample specify the same CDR3. V is TRBV7-2 and J is TRBJ1-2; D remains unclear. Trimming took off 1 base at V and 6 bases at J, with 9 bases between the two ends. CDR1 is SGHTA and CDR2 is FQGNSA in the germline V gene. This CDR3 has 13 amino acids. The CDR3 DNA follows: TGTGCCAGCAGCTTAGGTCGGGGAGATGGCTACACCTTC. Its protein is CASSLGRGDGYTF.

CDR3 bases: TGTGCCAGCAGTTACTCGACTAACCGCCAAGAGACCCAGTACTTC. Protein product: CASSYSTNRQETQYF. J is TRBJ2-5 and V is TRBV6-2 or TRBV6-3, with D possibly being TRBD2 (5 bases). Germline assignment: CDR1 MNHEY and CDR2 SVGEGT. The CDR3 is 15 amino acids. V lost 0 bases, J lost 1 base, and 9 bases lay in between.

This clone was recorded a few times. The CDR3: CASSRDRGLYEQYF. The CDR3 region has the DNA TGTGCCAGCAGTCGGGACAGGGGGTTGTACGAGCAGTACTTC. V usage is TRBV2 and J usage is TRBJ2-7; 11 nucleotides line up with TRBD1. Trimming removed 5 bases from V and 4 bases from J; junction bases left unmatched: 4. This CDR3 has 14 amino acids. CDR1 is SNHLY, CDR2 FYNNEI, per germline.

This clone has a single count. In DNA, the CDR3 is TGTGCCAGCAGCTCCGGGACAGGGAACTCTGGAAACACCATATATTTT. It translates to CASSSGTGNSGNTIYF. The chain carries TRBV11-2 and TRBJ1-3; 9 nucleotides agree with TRBD1. This CDR3 is built from 16 residues. The germline CDR1 and CDR2 sequences are SGHAT and FQNNGV. Trimming cost V 4 bases and J 0 bases; bases outside gene matches: 4. Full variable domain (outside the CDR3, taken from reference TRBV11-2 and TRBJ1-3): EAGVAQSPRYKIIEKRQSVAFWCNPISGHATLYWYQQILGQGPKLLIQFQNNGVVDDSQLPKDRFSAERLKGVDSTLKIQPAKLEDSAVYLCASSSGTGNSGNTIYFGEGSWLTVV.